Following are 19 T cell receptor beta chains from one sample sequenced in a study of blood T cell repertoires in COVID-19. TCRdb keeps only in-frame clones here, not all; method: immunoSEQ multiplex PCR. The profile shows fewer than 80,000 clones, around nine tenths of them singletons. Sequenced material: peripheral blood. The receptor set was obtained from a man aged 80 or over with COVID-19, enrolled during active disease.

This rearrangement joins TRBV25-1 to TRBJ1-3; TRBD1 agrees at 8 bases. CDR3 size: 14 residues. V gave up 6 bases and J gave up 0 bases; unmatched junction bases: 1. CDR1 and CDR2 from the germline V gene are MGHDK and SYGVNS. This CDR3 reads CASRDRASGNTIYF. The CDR3 region has the DNA TGTGCCAGCAGGGACAGGGCCTCTGGAAACACCATATATTTT. The entire variable domain, with the rest obtained from reference TRBV25-1 and TRBJ1-3, is as follows: EADIYQTPRYLVIGTGKKITLECSQTMGHDKMYWYQQDPGMELHLIHYSYGVNSTEKGDLSSESTVSRIRTEHFPLTLESARPSHTSQYLCASRDRASGNTIYFGEGSWLTVV.

V gene TRBV18 combines with J gene TRBJ1-3; D uncertain. Germline lookup yields CDR1 KGHSH and CDR2 LQKENI. The CDR3 runs to 14 residues. The V and J ends lost 3 bases and 8 bases respectively, with 14 bases between them. CDR3 loop: CASSPGRAVDTIYF. DNA for the CDR3: TGTGCCAGCTCACCGGGGAGGGCGGTCGACACCATATATTTT.

The rearrangement uses TRBV5-1 and TRBJ1-3; the D is unclear. This CDR3 is 14 amino acids long. The V gene's germline CDR1 is SGHRS and CDR2 YFSETQ. The ends were cut back, 5 bases at V and 2 bases at J, with 11 bases in the middle. CDR3: CASSPAGAGNTIYF. In nucleotides, the CDR3 is TGCGCCAGCAGTCCAGCCGGGGCTGGAAACACCATATATTTT. The complete variable domain, with remaining parts taken from reference TRBV5-1 and TRBJ1-3, reads KAGVTQTPRYLIKTRGQQVTLSCSPISGHRSVSWYQQTPGQGLQFLFEYFSETQRNKGNFPGRFSGRQFSNSRSEMNVSTLELGDSALYLCASSPAGAGNTIYFGEGSWLTVV.

This clone was observed a few times. The chain is built from TRBV2 and TRBJ2-5; 8 bases agree with TRBD1. J gave up 5 bases and V 4 bases, and 6 bases lay outside the gene matches. CDR3 length equals 14 residues. Germline V gives CDR1 SNHLY, CDR2 FYNNEI. The CDR3 is CASSGRGPGETQYF. The CDR3 region has the DNA TGTGCCAGCAGTGGCAGGGGGCCCGGGGAGACCCAGTACTTC.

The chain couples TRBV6-2 or TRBV6-3 to TRBJ1-1, with 7 bases fitting TRBD1. The CDR3 is made up of 15 amino acids. V was clipped by 0 bases and J by 3 bases; unmatched bases: 4. CDR1 MNHEY and CDR2 SVGEGT come from the germline V gene. The CDR3 spells CASSYSVTGYTEAFF. CDR3 sequence (DNA): TGTGCCAGCAGTTACTCGGTGACAGGGTACACTGAAGCTTTCTTT.

CDR3 DNA sequence: TGTGCCAGCAGTCGGGACAGGGACCAGCCCCAGCATTTT. Translating gives CASSRDRDQPQHF. The chain carries TRBV14 and TRBJ1-5; TRBD1 matches at 9 bases. This CDR3 is built from 13 residues. Per germline, CDR1 SGHDN and CDR2 FVKESK. The junction had 4 bases not matched to a gene; V was cut back by 6 bases and J by 7 bases.

This clone has a handful of counts. The V call is TRBV12-3 or TRBV12-4, the J call TRBJ1-3; D ambiguous. Trimming shortened V by 5 bases and J by 0 bases, and 5 bases separated the two germline ends. The CDR3 is made up of 13 amino acids. The CDR3 sequence is CASSPYSGNTIYF. In nucleotides, the CDR3 is TGTGCCAGCAGTCCTTACTCTGGAAACACCATATATTTT.

The chain combines TRBV28 with TRBJ1-6; D possibly corresponds to TRBD1 (6 bases). CDR3 length: 13 residues. CDR1 is MDHEN and CDR2 is SYDVKM in the germline V gene. The germline V and J ends were trimmed by 7 bases and 8 bases, with 12 bases remaining between them. The CDR3 spells CASNVQGHSPLHF. CDR3 sequence (DNA): TGTGCCAGCAATGTACAGGGACATTCACCCCTCCACTTT.

This sequence joins TRBV6-1 and TRBJ2-5; D not resolved. V lost 3 bases and J lost 4, with 12 bases in between. Germline CDR1 and CDR2: MNHNS and SASEGT. This CDR3 comprises 14 residues. The DNA of the CDR3 is TGTGCCAGCAGTGATCGGGTAATGGCAGAGACCCAGTACTTC. It translates to CASSDRVMAETQYF.

This clone was counted once. This chain uses TRBV11-3 with TRBJ2-6; D gene unclear. From germline, CDR1 is SGHNT and CDR2 YENEEA. V dropped 1 base and J dropped 2 bases, with 6 bases sitting between them. The CDR3 extends over 15 amino acids. The CDR3 DNA is TGTGCCAGCAGCTTAGGTGAGCCTGGGGCCAACGTCCTGACTTTC. Its protein is CASSLGEPGANVLTF.

The rearrangement links TRBV18 to TRBJ2-3; 12 positions match TRBD2. The CDR3 is 16 amino acids. V trimming: 6 bases; J trimming: 5 bases; junction bases outside the gene matches: 9. From germline, CDR1 is KGHSH and CDR2 LQKENI. The CDR3 spells CASSNLLAGGRDTQYF. The CDR3 DNA sequence: TGTGCCAGCTCTAATCTGCTAGCGGGGGGGCGAGATACGCAGTATTTT.

This chain's CDR3 is CASSKGQGLNTEAFF. The CDR3, as DNA: TGTGCCAGCTCAAAGGGACAGGGTTTGAACACTGAAGCTTTCTTT. V and J are TRBV18 and TRBJ1-1; 9 bases map to TRBD1. The V gene's germline CDR1 is KGHSH and CDR2 LQKENI. The CDR3 extends over 15 amino acids. Trimming removed 5 bases from V and 0 bases from J; junction bases left unmatched: 4.

This chain links TRBV5-1 with TRBJ2-2; 9 nucleotides line up with TRBD1. Germline-derived CDR1 and CDR2 are SGHRS and YFSETQ. Losses at the gene ends were 5 bases for V and 5 bases for J; bases not matched to a gene: 13. The CDR3 runs to 17 residues. This CDR3 reads CASSRDRVGFETGELFF. The CDR3 region has the DNA TGCGCCAGCAGTCGGGACAGGGTCGGATTCGAGACCGGGGAGCTGTTTTTT.

Written as DNA, the CDR3 is TGTGCCAGCAGCTACTTGGGACAGGGGGGATTCGCGAACACCGGGGAGCTGTTTTTT. Encoded protein: CASSYLGQGGFANTGELFF. V usage is TRBV7-3 and J usage is TRBJ2-2; TRBD1 agrees at 11 bases. CDR1 and CDR2 (germline): SGHTA, FQGTGA. CDR3 length: 19 amino acids. V trimming: 4 bases; J trimming: 0 bases; junction bases outside the gene matches: 10.

The chain links TRBV6-5 to TRBJ1-3; maybe TRBD1 (6 bases). Trimming removed 6 bases from V and 2 bases from J, with 14 bases in between. The CDR3 extends over 15 amino acids. CDR1 is MNHEY, CDR2 SVGAGI, per germline. The CDR3 region has the DNA TGTGCCAGCAGCCTTCGAGGGGGTGCTGGAAACACCATATATTTT. Its translation is CASSLRGGAGNTIYF.

The CDR3 DNA follows: TGTGCCAGCAGCGGGACAGCCACAGATACGCAGTATTTT. This sequence encodes CASSGTATDTQYF. The V call is TRBV5-5, the J call TRBJ2-3, with 7 bases fitting TRBD1. From germline, CDR1 is SGHKS and CDR2 YYEKEE (reference sequence). This CDR3 contains 13 residues. Trimming at V came to 4 bases and at J to 2 bases, leaving 1 base not matched to a gene.

The CDR3 reads CASSREHEQYF. DNA for the CDR3: TGTGCCAGCAGCCGGGAACACGAGCAGTACTTC. The V call is TRBV2, the J call TRBJ2-7; TRBD2 might be the D (5 bases). This CDR3 is built from 11 residues. Germline V CDR1 and CDR2: SNHLY, FYNNEI. Trimming shortened V by 6 bases and J by 5 bases, and 8 bases separated the two germline ends.

This chain links TRBV28 with TRBJ1-2; no definite D call. The V gene's germline CDR1 is MDHEN and CDR2 SYDVKM. The CDR3 spans 13 residues. V shed 3 bases and J shed 1 base, with 6 bases lying between them. DNA for the CDR3: TGTGCCAGCAGTTTGCTAATTAACTATGGCTACACCTTC. This encodes CASSLLINYGYTF.

This chain uses TRBV10-3 with TRBJ1-1; D is ambiguous. The CDR3 loop spans 16 amino acids. The V gene's germline CDR1 is ENHRY and CDR2 SYGVKD. Between the trimmed V and J ends, which lost 2 bases and 1 base, there was a span of 14 bases. CDR3 bases: TGTGCCATCAGTGAGCCGACCAGAGGTTGGAACACTGAAGCTTTCTTT. This gives the protein CAISEPTRGWNTEAFF.